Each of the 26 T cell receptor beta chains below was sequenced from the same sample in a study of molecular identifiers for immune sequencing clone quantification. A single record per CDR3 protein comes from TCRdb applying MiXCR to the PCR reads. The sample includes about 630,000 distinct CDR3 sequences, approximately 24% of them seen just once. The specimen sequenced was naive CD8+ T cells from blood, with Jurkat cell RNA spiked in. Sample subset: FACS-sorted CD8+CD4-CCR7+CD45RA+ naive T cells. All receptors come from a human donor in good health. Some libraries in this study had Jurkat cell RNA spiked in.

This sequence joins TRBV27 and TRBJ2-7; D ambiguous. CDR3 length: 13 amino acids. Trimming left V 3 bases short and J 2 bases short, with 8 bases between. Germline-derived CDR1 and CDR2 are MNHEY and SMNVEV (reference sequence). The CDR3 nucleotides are TGTGCCAGCAGTTTGAGACCTCCCTACGAGCAGTACTTC. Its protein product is CASSLRPPYEQYF.

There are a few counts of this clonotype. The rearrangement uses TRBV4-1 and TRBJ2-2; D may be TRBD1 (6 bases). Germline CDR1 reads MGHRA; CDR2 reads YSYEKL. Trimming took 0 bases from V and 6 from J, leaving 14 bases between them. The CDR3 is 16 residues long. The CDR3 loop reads CASSQEAAGAAGELFF. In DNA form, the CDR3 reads TGCGCCAGCAGCCAAGAAGCCGCAGGGGCGGCCGGGGAGCTGTTTTTT.

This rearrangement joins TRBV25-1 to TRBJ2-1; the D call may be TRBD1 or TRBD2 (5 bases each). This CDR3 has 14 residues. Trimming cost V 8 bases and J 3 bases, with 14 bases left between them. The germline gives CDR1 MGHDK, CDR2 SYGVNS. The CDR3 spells CASQGPGSYNEQFF. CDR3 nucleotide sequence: TGTGCCAGCCAGGGACCAGGAAGCTACAATGAGCAGTTCTTC.

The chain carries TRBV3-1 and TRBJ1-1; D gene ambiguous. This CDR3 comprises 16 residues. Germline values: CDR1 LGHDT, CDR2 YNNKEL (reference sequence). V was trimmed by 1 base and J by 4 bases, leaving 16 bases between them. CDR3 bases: TGTGCCAGCAGCCAAGTTATGACACCCATGAGCACTGAAGCTTTCTTT. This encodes CASSQVMTPMSTEAFF.

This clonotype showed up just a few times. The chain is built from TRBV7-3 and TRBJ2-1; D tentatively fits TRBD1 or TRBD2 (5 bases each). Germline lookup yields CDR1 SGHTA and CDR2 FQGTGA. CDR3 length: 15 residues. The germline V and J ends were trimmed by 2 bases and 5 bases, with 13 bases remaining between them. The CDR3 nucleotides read TGTGCCAGCAGCTTAGGGGGAGTCGAGAACAATGAGCAGTTCTTC. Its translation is CASSLGGVENNEQFF.

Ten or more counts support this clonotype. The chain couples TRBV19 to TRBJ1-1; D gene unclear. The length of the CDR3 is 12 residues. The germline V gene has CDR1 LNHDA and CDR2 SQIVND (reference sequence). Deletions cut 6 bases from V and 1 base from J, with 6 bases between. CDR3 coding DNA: TGTGCCAGTAGCCCACGGAACACTGAAGCTTTCTTT. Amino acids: CASSPRNTEAFF.

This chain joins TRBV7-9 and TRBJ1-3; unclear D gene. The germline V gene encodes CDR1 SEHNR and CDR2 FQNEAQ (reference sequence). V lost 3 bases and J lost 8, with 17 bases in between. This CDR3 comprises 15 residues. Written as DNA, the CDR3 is TGTGCCAGCAGCTTTAATCAGCGGCGTGGTGACACCATATATTTT. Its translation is CASSFNQRRGDTIYF.

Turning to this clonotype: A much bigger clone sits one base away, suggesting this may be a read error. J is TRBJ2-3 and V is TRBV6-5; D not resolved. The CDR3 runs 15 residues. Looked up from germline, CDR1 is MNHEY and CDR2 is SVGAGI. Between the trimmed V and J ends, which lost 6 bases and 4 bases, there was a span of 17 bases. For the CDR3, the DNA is TGTGCCAGCAGAGCAAGTCAGGTGGCTGCAGATACGCAGTATTTT. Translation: CASRASQVAADTQYF.

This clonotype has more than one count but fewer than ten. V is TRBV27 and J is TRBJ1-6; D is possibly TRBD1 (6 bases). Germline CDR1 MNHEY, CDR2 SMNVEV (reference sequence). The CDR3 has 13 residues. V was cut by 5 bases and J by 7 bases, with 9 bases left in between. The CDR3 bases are TGTGCCAGCAGTGGGGGCGTGAATTCACCCCTCCACTTT. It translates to CASSGGVNSPLHF.

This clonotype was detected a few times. This CDR3 is CASSHRDSWPEGTIYF. CDR3 nucleotide sequence: TGTGCCAGCAGCCACCGGGACAGCTGGCCGGAGGGCACCATATATTTT. This chain uses TRBV13 with TRBJ1-3; 7 nucleotides match TRBD1. V gave up 5 bases and J gave up 9 bases; unmatched junction bases: 16. CDR1 and CDR2 from the germline V gene are PRHDT and FYEKMQ (reference sequence). This CDR3 comprises 16 residues.

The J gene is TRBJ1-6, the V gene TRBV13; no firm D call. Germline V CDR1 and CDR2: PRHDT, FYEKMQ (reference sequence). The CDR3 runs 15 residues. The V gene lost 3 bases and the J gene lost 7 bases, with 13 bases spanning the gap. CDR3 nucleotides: TGTGCCAGCAGCTTGGTTCGGAGCGCGAATTCACCCCTCCACTTT. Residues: CASSLVRSANSPLHF.

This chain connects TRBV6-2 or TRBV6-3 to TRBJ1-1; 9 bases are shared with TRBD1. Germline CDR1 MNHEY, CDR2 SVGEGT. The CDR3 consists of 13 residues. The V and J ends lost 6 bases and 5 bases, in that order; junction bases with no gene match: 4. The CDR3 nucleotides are TGTGCCAGCAGATACAGGGGGCTGACTGAAGCTTTCTTT. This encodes CASRYRGLTEAFF.

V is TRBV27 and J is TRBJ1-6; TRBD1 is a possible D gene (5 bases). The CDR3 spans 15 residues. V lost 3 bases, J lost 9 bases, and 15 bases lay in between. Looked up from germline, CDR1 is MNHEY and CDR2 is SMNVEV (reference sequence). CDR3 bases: TGTGCCAGCAGTTTTGCCCGGGGCGCGAGTTCACCCCTCCACTTT. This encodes CASSFARGASSPLHF.

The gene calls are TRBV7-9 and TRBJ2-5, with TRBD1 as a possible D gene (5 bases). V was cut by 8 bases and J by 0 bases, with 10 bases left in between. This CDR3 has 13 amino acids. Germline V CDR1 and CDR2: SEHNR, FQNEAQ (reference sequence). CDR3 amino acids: CASGPDNQETQYF. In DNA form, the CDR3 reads TGTGCCAGCGGCCCGGACAACCAAGAGACCCAGTACTTC. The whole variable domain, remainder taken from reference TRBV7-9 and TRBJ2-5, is DTGVSQNPRHKITKRGQNVTFRCDPISEHNRLYWYRQTLGQGPEFLTYFQNEAQLEKSRLLSDRFSAERPKGSFSTLEIQRTEQGDSAMYLCASGPDNQETQYFGPGTRLLVL.

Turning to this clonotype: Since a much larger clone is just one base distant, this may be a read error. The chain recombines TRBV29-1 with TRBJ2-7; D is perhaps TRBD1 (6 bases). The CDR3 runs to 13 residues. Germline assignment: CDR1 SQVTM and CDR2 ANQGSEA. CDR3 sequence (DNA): TGCAACGTTGAAGAAGGTGACAGGAGCGAGCAGTACTTC. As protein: CNVEEGDRSEQYF.

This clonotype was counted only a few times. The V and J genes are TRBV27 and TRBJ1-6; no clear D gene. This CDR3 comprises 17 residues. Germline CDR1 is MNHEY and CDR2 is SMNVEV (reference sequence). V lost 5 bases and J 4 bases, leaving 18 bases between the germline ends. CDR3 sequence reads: CASSPSGGWVYNSPLHF. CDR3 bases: TGTGCCAGCAGTCCCTCGGGAGGGTGGGTATATAATTCACCCCTCCACTTT.

The CDR3 sequence is CASSFPGSPREQYF. The CDR3 DNA reads TGTGCCAGCAGCTTCCCTGGTAGCCCTCGCGAGCAGTACTTC. The chain carries TRBV7-9 and TRBJ2-7; D gene ambiguous. The CDR3 has 14 residues. The V end lost 3 bases, the J end lost 6 bases, and 15 bases lay between the germline ends. The germline V gene has CDR1 SEHNR and CDR2 FQNEAQ (reference sequence).

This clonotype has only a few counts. CDR3 sequence (DNA): TGTGCCAGCAGCTTAGCGCTGGGGGGAGAGACCCAGTACTTC. Protein product: CASSLALGGETQYF. V is TRBV7-9 and J is TRBJ2-5; D may be TRBD2 (6 bases). V lost 0 bases, J lost 4 bases, and 9 bases lay in between. CDR3 length: 14 residues. Germline values: CDR1 SEHNR, CDR2 FQNEAQ (reference sequence).

CDR3 DNA: TGTGCCAGCAGCCACAGGGTTGGGACTGAAGCTTTCTTT. Its protein is CASSHRVGTEAFF. The chain carries TRBV5-4 and TRBJ1-1, with D tentatively TRBD1 (6 bases). The CDR3 consists of 13 residues. V lost 4 bases, J lost 5 bases, and 12 bases lay in between. Germline CDR1 SGHNT, CDR2 YYREEE (reference sequence).

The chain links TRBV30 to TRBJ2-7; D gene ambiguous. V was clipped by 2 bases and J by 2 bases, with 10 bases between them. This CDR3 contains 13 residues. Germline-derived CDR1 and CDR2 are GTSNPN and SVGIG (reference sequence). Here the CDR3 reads CAWSPVSAYEQYF. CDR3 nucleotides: TGTGCCTGGAGTCCTGTTTCGGCCTACGAGCAGTACTTC.

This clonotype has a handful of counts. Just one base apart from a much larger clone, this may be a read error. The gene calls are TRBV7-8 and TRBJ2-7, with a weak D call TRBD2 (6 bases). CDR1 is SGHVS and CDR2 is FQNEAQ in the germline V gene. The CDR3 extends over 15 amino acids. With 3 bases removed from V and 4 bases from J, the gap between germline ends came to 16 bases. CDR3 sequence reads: CASSFAKGTLYEQYF. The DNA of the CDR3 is TGTGCCAGCAGCTTTGCCAAGGGGACTTTATACGAGCAGTACTTC.

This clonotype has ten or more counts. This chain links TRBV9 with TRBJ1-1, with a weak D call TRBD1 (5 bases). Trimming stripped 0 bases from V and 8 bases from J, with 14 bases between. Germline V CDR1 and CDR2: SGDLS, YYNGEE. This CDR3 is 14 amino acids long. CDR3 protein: CASSVGGTGSEAFF. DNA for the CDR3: TGTGCCAGCAGCGTAGGAGGGACCGGATCCGAAGCTTTCTTT.

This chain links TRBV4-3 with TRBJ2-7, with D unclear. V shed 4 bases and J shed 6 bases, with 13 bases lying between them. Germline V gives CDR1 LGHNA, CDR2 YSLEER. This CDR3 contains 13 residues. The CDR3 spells CASSPRVLGEQYF. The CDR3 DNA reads TGCGCCAGCAGCCCCCGGGTCTTGGGCGAGCAGTACTTC.

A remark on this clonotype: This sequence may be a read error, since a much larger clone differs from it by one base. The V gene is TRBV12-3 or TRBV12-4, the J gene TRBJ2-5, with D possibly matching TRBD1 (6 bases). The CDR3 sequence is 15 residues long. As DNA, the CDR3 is TGTGCCAGCAGTTTAGCGCCTGGGGGCTTAGAGGCCCAGTACTTC. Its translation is CASSLAPGGLEAQYF.

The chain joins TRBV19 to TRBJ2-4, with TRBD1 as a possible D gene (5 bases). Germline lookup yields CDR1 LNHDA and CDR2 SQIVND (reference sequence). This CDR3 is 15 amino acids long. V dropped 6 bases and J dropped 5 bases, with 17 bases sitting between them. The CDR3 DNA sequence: TGTGCCAGTAGAATTGGGCAGGGCAGCGAAAACATTCAGTACTTC. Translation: CASRIGQGSENIQYF.

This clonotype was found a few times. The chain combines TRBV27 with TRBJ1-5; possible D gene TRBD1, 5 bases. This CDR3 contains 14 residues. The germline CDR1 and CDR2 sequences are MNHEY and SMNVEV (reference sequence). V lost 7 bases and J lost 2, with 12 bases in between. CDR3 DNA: TGTGCCAGCACTTTGCGAGGGGGCAATCAGCCCCAGCATTTT. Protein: CASTLRGGNQPQHF.